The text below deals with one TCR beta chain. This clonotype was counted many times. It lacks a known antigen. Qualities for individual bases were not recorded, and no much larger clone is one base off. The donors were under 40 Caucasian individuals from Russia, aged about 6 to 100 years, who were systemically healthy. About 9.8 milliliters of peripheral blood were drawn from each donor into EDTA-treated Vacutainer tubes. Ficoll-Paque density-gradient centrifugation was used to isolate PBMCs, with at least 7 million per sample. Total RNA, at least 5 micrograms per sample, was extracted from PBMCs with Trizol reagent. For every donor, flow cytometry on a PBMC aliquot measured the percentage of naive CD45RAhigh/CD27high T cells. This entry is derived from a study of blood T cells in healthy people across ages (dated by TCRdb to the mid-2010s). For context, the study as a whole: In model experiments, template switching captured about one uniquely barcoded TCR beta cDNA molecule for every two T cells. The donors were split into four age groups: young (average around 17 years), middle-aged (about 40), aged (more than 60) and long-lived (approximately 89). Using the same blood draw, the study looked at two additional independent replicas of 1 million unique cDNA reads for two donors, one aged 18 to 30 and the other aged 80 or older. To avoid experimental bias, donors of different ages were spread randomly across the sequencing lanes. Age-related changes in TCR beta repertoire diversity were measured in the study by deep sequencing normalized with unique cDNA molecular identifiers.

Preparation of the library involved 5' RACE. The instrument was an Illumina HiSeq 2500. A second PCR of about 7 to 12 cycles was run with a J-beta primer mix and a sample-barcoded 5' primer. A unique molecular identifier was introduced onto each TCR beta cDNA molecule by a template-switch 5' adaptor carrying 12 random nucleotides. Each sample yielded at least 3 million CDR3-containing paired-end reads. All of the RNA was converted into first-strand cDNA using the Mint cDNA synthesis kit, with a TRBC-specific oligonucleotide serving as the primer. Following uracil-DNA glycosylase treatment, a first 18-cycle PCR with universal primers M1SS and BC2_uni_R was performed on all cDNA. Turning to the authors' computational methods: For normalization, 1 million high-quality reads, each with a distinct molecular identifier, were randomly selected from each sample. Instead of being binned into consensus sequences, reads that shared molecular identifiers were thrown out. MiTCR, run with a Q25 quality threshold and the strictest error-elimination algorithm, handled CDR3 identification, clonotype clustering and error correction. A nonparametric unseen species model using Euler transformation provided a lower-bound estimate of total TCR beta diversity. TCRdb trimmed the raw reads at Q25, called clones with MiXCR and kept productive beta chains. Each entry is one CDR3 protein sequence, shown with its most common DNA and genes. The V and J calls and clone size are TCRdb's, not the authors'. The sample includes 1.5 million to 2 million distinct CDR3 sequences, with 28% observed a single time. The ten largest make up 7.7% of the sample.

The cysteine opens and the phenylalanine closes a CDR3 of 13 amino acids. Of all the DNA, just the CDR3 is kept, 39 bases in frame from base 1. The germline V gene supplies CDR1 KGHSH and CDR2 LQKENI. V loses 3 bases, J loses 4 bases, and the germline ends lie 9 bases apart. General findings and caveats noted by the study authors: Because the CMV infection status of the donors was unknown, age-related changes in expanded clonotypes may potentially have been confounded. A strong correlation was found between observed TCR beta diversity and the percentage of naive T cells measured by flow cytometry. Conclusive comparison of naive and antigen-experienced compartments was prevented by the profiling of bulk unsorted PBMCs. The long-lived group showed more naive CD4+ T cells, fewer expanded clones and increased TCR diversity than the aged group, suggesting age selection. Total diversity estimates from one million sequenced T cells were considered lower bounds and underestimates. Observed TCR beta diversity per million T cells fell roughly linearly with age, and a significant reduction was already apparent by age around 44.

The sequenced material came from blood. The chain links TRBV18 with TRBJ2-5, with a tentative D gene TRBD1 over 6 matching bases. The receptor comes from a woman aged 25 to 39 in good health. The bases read TGTGCCAGCTCACCCACAGGGATAGAGACCCAGTACTTC. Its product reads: CASSPTGIETQYF.